The 18 T cell receptor beta chains below come from one sample, sequenced in a study of blood T cell repertoires in COVID-19. Using immunoSEQ multiplex PCR, the repertoire was profiled, and TCRdb retains in-frame clones only, with some absent. This table has 150,000 to 200,000 clones, around four fifths appearing once. The sample taken for sequencing was PBMCs or T cells enriched from blood (not recorded which). These TCRs come from a woman aged 45-65 years who had recovered from COVID-19.

The genes are TRBV9 and TRBJ2-3; D is perhaps TRBD2 (6 bases). Trimming removed 4 bases at V and 4 bases at J, with 13 bases between. Germline V lookup: CDR1 SGDLS, CDR2 YYNGEE. The CDR3 loop spans 14 amino acids. CDR3 bases: TGTGCCAGCAGCCCACGGACTACTGCAGATACGCAGTATTTT. It codes for CASSPRTTADTQYF.

The chain combines TRBV5-8 with TRBJ2-3, with TRBD1 matching 7 bases. With V trimmed by 3 bases and J by 0 bases, 7 bases remained unmatched. The CDR3 contains 16 residues. Looked up from germline, CDR1 is SGHTS and CDR2 is YDEGEE. The CDR3 DNA sequence: TGTGCCAGCAGCTCATACAGGGGCGTTAGCACAGATACGCAGTATTTT. Protein sequence: CASSSYRGVSTDTQYF.

The rearrangement joins TRBV12-5 to TRBJ2-1, with D perhaps matching TRBD1 (6 bases). Trimming stripped 1 base from V and 0 bases from J, with 22 bases between. CDR3 length: 20 residues. Germline loops: CDR1 LGHNT, CDR2 FRNRAP. The CDR3 region has the DNA TGTGCTAGTGGTTTGGGACCCGGGACACTTAGAAAAAGCTCCTACAATGAGCAGTTCTTC. It yields the protein CASGLGPGTLRKSSYNEQFF.

This clone occurred once. The chain combines TRBV27 with TRBJ1-4, with TRBD1 matching over 8 bases. This CDR3 is built from 15 residues. Germline CDR1 is MNHEY and CDR2 is SMNVEV (reference sequence). V lost 5 bases and J lost 12; bases outside the gene matches: 14. The CDR3 loop is CASSPSRTGTRQLFF. The CDR3 nucleotides read TGTGCCAGCAGTCCTTCGCGGACAGGGACAAGGCAACTGTTTTTT.

This rearrangement joins TRBV2 to TRBJ1-5, with D possibly being TRBD1 (6 bases). Trimming removed 7 bases from V and 1 base from J, with 17 bases in between. The germline CDR1 and CDR2 sequences are SNHLY and FYNNEI. CDR3 size: 16 residues. The chain's CDR3 is CASTLDGQSSNQPQHF. The CDR3 region has the DNA TGTGCCAGCACCCTTGACGGACAGTCCAGCAATCAGCCCCAGCATTTT.

The chain uses TRBV6-5 and TRBJ2-5; 11 bases match TRBD2. This CDR3 region has 15 residues. V shed 2 bases, J shed 1 base, and the junction held 0 bases outside the gene matches. Per germline, CDR1 MNHEY and CDR2 SVGAGI. Written as DNA, the CDR3 is TGTGCCAGCAGTTACGGGACTAGCGGCCAAGAGACCCAGTACTTC. It yields the protein CASSYGTSGQETQYF.

This chain uses TRBV6-2 or TRBV6-3 with TRBJ2-7; 9 nucleotides agree with TRBD2. V gave up 0 bases and J gave up 2 bases; unmatched junction bases: 2. Germline assignment: CDR1 MNHEY and CDR2 SVGEGT. The CDR3 loop spans 15 amino acids. Written as DNA, the CDR3 is TGTGCCAGCAGTTACTCGGTAGCGGGGGCCTACGAGCAGTACGTC. Its translation: CASSYSVAGAYEQYV.

A single count supports this clone. This chain connects TRBV27 to TRBJ1-1; D remains unclear. Trimming left V 5 bases short and J 5 bases short, with 12 bases between. The CDR3 covers 13 residues. The germline V gene has CDR1 MNHEY and CDR2 SMNVEV (reference sequence). This CDR3 reads CASSAAERTEAFF. CDR3 nucleotides: TGTGCCAGCAGTGCCGCGGAGAGGACTGAAGCTTTCTTT.

The chain links TRBV29-1 to TRBJ2-2; 8 bases align to TRBD2. V shed 7 bases and J 1 base; nucleotides not matched to a gene: 8. The CDR3 sequence is 15 residues long. The germline V gene has CDR1 SQVTM and CDR2 ANQGSEA. DNA of the CDR3: TGCAGCGCCGTTCAGCGGGGGATGAACACCGGGGAGCTGTTTTTT. This encodes CSAVQRGMNTGELFF.

The gene calls are TRBV7-9 and TRBJ1-1; D might be TRBD1 (5 bases). The length of the CDR3 is 13 residues. Trimming took 1 base from V and 4 from J, leaving 7 bases between them. Germline V gene data show CDR1 as SEHNR and CDR2 as FQNEAQ (reference sequence). The CDR3 protein is CASSLEGFTEAFF. In DNA form, the CDR3 reads TGTGCCAGCAGCTTAGAGGGGTTCACTGAAGCTTTCTTT.

This clone occurred once. This chain joins TRBV18 and TRBJ1-2, with D unresolved. The CDR3 spans 14 residues. V was trimmed by 2 bases and J by 5 bases, leaving 12 bases between them. Per germline, CDR1 KGHSH and CDR2 LQKENI. The CDR3 sequence is CASSPTGTPYGYTF. The CDR3 nucleotides read TGTGCCAGCTCACCAACGGGAACCCCGTATGGCTACACCTTC.

This chain connects TRBV27 to TRBJ2-1, with a tentative D call TRBD1 (5 bases). The V end lost 2 bases, the J end lost 4 bases, and 15 bases lay between the germline ends. The CDR3 totals 16 residues. Germline CDR1 reads MNHEY; CDR2 reads SMNVEV (reference sequence). The CDR3 protein is CASSLQLGKGYNEQFF. The CDR3 DNA sequence: TGTGCCAGCAGTTTACAGCTGGGGAAGGGGTACAATGAGCAGTTCTTC.

The chain recombines TRBV7-3 with TRBJ2-5; 7 bases fit TRBD2. Unmatched junction bases numbered 7, after V lost 6 bases and J lost 3 bases. CDR3 size: 14 residues. In germline, CDR1 is SGHTA, CDR2 FQGTGA. The CDR3 sequence: CASSRGGSEETQYF. CDR3 DNA: TGTGCCAGCAGTCGGGGAGGGAGCGAAGAGACCCAGTACTTC.

Here the CDR3 reads CASSQAGVRETEAFF. In DNA form, the CDR3 reads TGCGCCAGCAGCCAAGCGGGGGTGAGGGAAACTGAAGCTTTCTTT. The chain recombines TRBV4-1 with TRBJ1-1, with a weak D call TRBD1 (5 bases). Germline assignment: CDR1 MGHRA and CDR2 YSYEKL. Trimming pared 1 base from V and 5 bases from J, leaving 14 bases between. The CDR3 spans 15 residues.

The V and J genes are TRBV4-2 and TRBJ2-3; TRBD2 is a possible D gene (7 bases). The V and J ends lost 0 bases and 4 bases respectively, with 14 bases between them. The germline V gene encodes CDR1 LGHNA and CDR2 YNFKEQ. CDR3 size: 16 residues. The CDR3 reads CASSQERGGMADTQYF. For the CDR3, the DNA is TGTGCCAGCAGCCAAGAAAGGGGGGGCATGGCAGATACGCAGTATTTT.

This clone showed up just once. V usage is TRBV7-2 and J usage is TRBJ1-1; maybe TRBD1 (5 bases). Germline CDR1 reads SGHTA; CDR2 reads FQGNSA. The CDR3 has 16 amino acids. V was clipped by 0 bases and J by 0 bases, with 11 bases between them. The CDR3 nucleotides read TGTGCCAGCAGCTTAGCGGGGGGGGTCATGAACACTGAAGCTTTCTTT. Residues: CASSLAGGVMNTEAFF.

V is TRBV6-5 and J is TRBJ2-1; tentative D call: TRBD2 (7 bases). V lost 7 bases, J lost 9 bases, and 22 bases lay in between. The length of the CDR3 is 15 residues. Looked up from germline, CDR1 is MNHEY and CDR2 is SVGAGI. The CDR3 here is CASTRGGGGQAEQFF. The CDR3 DNA is TGTGCCAGCACCCGAGGGGGGGGTGGGCAGGCTGAGCAGTTCTTC.

The chain employs TRBV3-1 (or the pseudogene TRBV3-2) and TRBJ1-4; D gene unclear. The CDR3 runs to 14 residues. Germline CDR1 LGHDT, CDR2 YNNKEL (reference sequence). Trimming removed 4 bases at V and 5 bases at J, with 11 bases between. The CDR3 spells CASSLRGGNEKLFF. DNA for the CDR3: TGTGCCAGCAGCCTCCGCGGCGGGAATGAAAAACTGTTTTTT.